The 5 T cell receptor beta chains below were found in one sample sequenced in a study of blood T cell repertoires in COVID-19 (TCRdb year 2020). The library was prepared using the immunoSEQ multiplex PCR assay. Drawn from immuneACCESS, this table holds only the in-frame rearrangements with V and J called that TCRdb kept. Clones are partly lost; checked studies trace under half to an unresolved V gene and leave the rest unexplained. The sample records about 84,000 clones, nearly 95% of which are singletons. Jointly, the top ten make up around 4.7% of the sample. Sequenced material: peripheral blood. The receptor set was obtained from a human donor with active COVID-19. The donor label of this sample is uncertain.

To note about this clone: Other DNA sequences in the same sample also yield this CDR3. The V gene is TRBV18, the J gene TRBJ2-1, with D tentatively TRBD2 (5 bases). V was clipped by 0 bases and J by 0 bases, with 6 bases between them. Germline-derived CDR1 and CDR2 are KGHSH and LQKENI. The CDR3 loop spans 15 amino acids. The CDR3 nucleotides read TGTGCCAGCTCACCACCGGGGAGCTCCTACAATGAGCAGTTCTTC. It translates to CASSPPGSSYNEQFF.

This clone was seen just once. The chain has TRBV4-3 and TRBJ1-6; maybe TRBD1 (5 bases). The CDR3 loop spans 16 amino acids. Germline CDR1 LGHNA, CDR2 YSLEER. V was trimmed by 0 bases and J by 9 bases, leaving 15 bases between them. Here the CDR3 DNA reads TGCGCCAGCAGCCAAGATCGAAACCGGGGGAGTTCACCCCTCCACTTT. The encoded protein is CASSQDRNRGSSPLHF.

The chain joins TRBV19 to TRBJ1-5; possible D gene TRBD1, 5 bases. The length of the CDR3 is 14 residues. Trimming shortened V by 5 bases and J by 7 bases, and 15 bases separated the two germline ends. From germline, CDR1 is LNHDA and CDR2 SQIVND (reference sequence). CDR3 region: CASSASGKGQPQHF. In nucleotides, the CDR3 is TGTGCCAGTAGTGCTTCAGGGAAGGGCCAGCCCCAGCATTTT.

The rearrangement joins TRBV10-2 to TRBJ2-7; the match to TRBD2 covers 13 bases. Germline V CDR1 and CDR2: WSHSY, SAAADI. The CDR3 covers 19 residues. Trimming cost V 0 bases and J 2 bases; bases outside gene matches: 10. The CDR3 here is CASSESMGIGLAGAYEQYF. The CDR3 DNA sequence: TGCGCCAGCAGTGAGTCGATGGGTATAGGACTAGCGGGAGCCTACGAGCAGTACTTC.

This clone has only one observation. This rearrangement joins TRBV18 to TRBJ1-6; 9 nucleotides align to TRBD1. Germline trimming cut 6 bases from V and 14 bases from J; bases unmatched to any gene: 14. This CDR3 has 15 amino acids. Germline CDR1 KGHSH, CDR2 LQKENI. CDR3 region: CASSGGTGRPSTLHF. The CDR3 DNA follows: TGTGCCAGCTCGGGAGGGACAGGGCGACCCTCTACCCTCCACTTT.